Described below is a single TCR beta chain sequence and its context. As processed by the authors: The authors estimated nucleated cell counts from reference gene primer amplification. The repertoire was sequenced with immunoSEQ multiplex PCR; TCRdb's copy has only in-frame clones and lacks some. The DNA gave D and trimming, while V, J and clone size come from that table. The sample yields more than 90,000 clones, 60% to 85% seen once. The data derive from a study of blood T cell repertoires in COVID-19. About the study: Collection of acute and convalescent COVID-19 samples took place in the United States, Italy and Spain. Sources were T cells, B-cell-depleted T cells, or PBMCs; the material itself was cDNA or gDNA.

The sequencing sample was made of peripheral blood. This TCR derives from a man aged 70 or older with acute or convalescent COVID-19.

CDR3 amino acids: CSVDHRANEQFF. The DNA for the CDR3 is TGCAGCGTTGACCATAGAGCCAATGAGCAGTTCTTC. The chain combines TRBV29-1 with TRBJ2-1, with unresolved D. CDR1 is SQVTM, CDR2 ANQGSEA, per germline. V dropped 3 bases and J dropped 6 bases, with 9 bases sitting between them. The CDR3 totals 12 residues.